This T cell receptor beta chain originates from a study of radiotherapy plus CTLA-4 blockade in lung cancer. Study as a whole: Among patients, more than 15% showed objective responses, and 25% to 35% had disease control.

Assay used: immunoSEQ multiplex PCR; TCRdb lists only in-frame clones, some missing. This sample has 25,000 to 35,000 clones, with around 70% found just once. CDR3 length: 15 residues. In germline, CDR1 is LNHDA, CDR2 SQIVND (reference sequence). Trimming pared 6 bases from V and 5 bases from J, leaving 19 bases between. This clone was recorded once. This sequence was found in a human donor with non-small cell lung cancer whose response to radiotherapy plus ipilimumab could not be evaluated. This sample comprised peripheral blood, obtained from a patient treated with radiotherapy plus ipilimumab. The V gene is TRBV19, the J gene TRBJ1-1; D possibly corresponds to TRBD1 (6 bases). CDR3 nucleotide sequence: TGTGCCAGTAGGCCGGGTGGGGGCGTGAGTACTGAAGCTTTCTTT. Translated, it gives CASRPGGGVSTEAFF.